The rows below give T cell receptor beta chains drawn from one sample of a study of blood T cells in healthy people across ages. TCRdb re-called the 5' RACE reads through MiXCR, storing one row per CDR3 protein. The sample has about 680,000 distinct CDR3 sequences, about 52% seen once. Sequenced input: blood. Source of these receptors: a woman aged 55-69 years in good health. Each CDR3 is given with its conserved first and last residue. The order of the fields is clone size, V gene, J gene, D gene, CDR3 length, CDR3 protein, CDR3 DNA. A D gene is named only where the DNA matches it firmly. Not every row has a clone size; where given, it reads once, few, many or a size class.

>-|TRBV30|TRBJ2-5|TRBD2|14
CATPASGEGETQYF
TGTGCCACCCCGGCTAGCGGTGAGGGAGAGACCCAGTACTTC
>-|TRBV28|TRBJ2-1|TRBD2|15
CASTIAGGNYNEQFF
TGTGCCAGCACAATAGCGGGAGGGAACTACAATGAGCAGTTCTTC
>few|TRBV20-1|TRBJ2-5|-|14
CSARDPGDQETQYF
TGCAGTGCTAGAGATCCGGGGGACCAAGAGACCCAGTACTTC
>few|TRBV4-3|TRBJ2-6|-|15
CASSQVSSGANVLTF
TGCGCCAGCAGCCAAGTATCCTCTGGGGCCAACGTCCTGACTTTC
>-|TRBV12-3/TRBV12-4|TRBJ2-4|TRBD1|14
CASSLGRGGGEQYF
TGTGCCAGCAGTTTGGGCAGAGGGGGCGGTGAGCAGTACTTC
>-|TRBV29-1|TRBJ2-1|TRBD2|13
CSGSSGNYSEQFF
TGCAGCGGGAGTAGCGGGAACTACAGTGAGCAGTTCTTC
>few|TRBV29-1|TRBJ2-1|TRBD2|12
CSVGTSRVEQFF
TGCAGCGTTGGGACTAGCCGAGTGGAGCAGTTCTTC
>-|TRBV5-1|TRBJ2-6|-|15
CASTSAVSGANVLTF
TGCGCCAGCACCTCGGCGGTCTCTGGGGCCAACGTCCTGACTTTC
>-|TRBV6-2/TRBV6-3|TRBJ2-7|-|14
CASSYTDGDYEQYF
TGTGCCAGCAGTTACACAGACGGGGACTACGAGCAGTACTTC
>-|TRBV7-2|TRBJ1-1|-|14
CASSFGAGTTEAFF
TGTGCCAGCAGCTTCGGGGCGGGAACGACTGAAGCTTTCTTT
>-|TRBV3-1|TRBJ2-7|-|16
CASSQVTGRRSYEQYF
TGTGCCAGCAGCCAAGTAACGGGACGCCGCTCCTACGAGCAGTACTTC
>few|TRBV7-7|TRBJ2-1|TRBD2|15
CASSLGLAESNEQFF
TGTGCTAGCAGCTTAGGACTAGCGGAGTCCAATGAGCAGTTCTTC
>-|TRBV30|TRBJ1-2|-|12
CAWSVSGYGYTF
TGTGCCTGGAGTGTAAGCGGTTACGGCTACACCTTC